Following are 6 T cell receptor beta chains from one sample sequenced in a study of blood T cell repertoires in COVID-19. Clones were read by immunoSEQ multiplex PCR, and TCRdb kept only the in-frame ones, dropping some. The table has 55,000 to 65,000 clones, about 88% seen once; the top ten hold roughly 5%. Sequenced: peripheral blood. The receptors come from an elderly man in a cohort sampled during active COVID-19.

The genes are TRBV11-2 and TRBJ1-3; TRBD1 agrees at 10 bases. The CDR3 consists of 16 residues. Germline V gene lookup returns CDR1 SGHAT and CDR2 FQNNGV. The V and J ends lost 5 bases and 3 bases, in that order; junction bases with no gene match: 7. The CDR3 region has the DNA TGTGCCAGCAGCCCTTCGACAGGGGGCTTTGGAAACACCATATATTTT. Amino acids: CASSPSTGGFGNTIYF.

The chain links TRBV6-5 to TRBJ1-1, with TRBD1 identical over 10 bases. CDR1 MNHEY and CDR2 SVGAGI come from the germline V gene. Unmatched junction bases numbered 8, after V lost 0 bases and J lost 10 bases. This CDR3 has 15 amino acids. CDR3 bases: TGTGCCAGCAGTTACTCAGTGACAGGGGGCCTGGGAGCTTTCTTT. Protein product: CASSYSVTGGLGAFF.

V is TRBV6-6 and J is TRBJ1-4, with 8 bases that match TRBD1. This CDR3 spans 13 amino acids. CDR1 MNHNY and CDR2 SVGAGI come from the germline V gene (reference sequence). V trimming: 8 bases; J trimming: 8 bases; junction bases outside the gene matches: 7. The CDR3 DNA follows: TGTGCCAGCCAGAGACAGGGGAACGAAAAACTGTTTTTT. This sequence encodes CASQRQGNEKLFF.

The V and J genes are TRBV5-6 and TRBJ2-7; 12 bases align to TRBD2. The V and J ends lost 5 bases and 2 bases, in that order; junction bases with no gene match: 17. The CDR3 is made up of 19 amino acids. Germline V lookup: CDR1 SGHDT, CDR2 YYEEEE. The CDR3 protein is CASREDMTSGSGGAYEQYF. Written as DNA, the CDR3 is TGTGCCAGCAGGGAAGATATGACTAGCGGGAGTGGTGGGGCCTACGAGCAGTACTTC.

V is TRBV27 and J is TRBJ2-1; D not resolved. Germline V gives CDR1 MNHEY, CDR2 SMNVEV (reference sequence). The V gene lost 1 base and the J gene lost 12 bases, with 13 bases spanning the gap. CDR3 length equals 13 residues. CDR3 nucleotide sequence: TGTGCCAGCAGTTTATTGGGTGGCAGCGCGCAGTTCTTC. It codes for CASSLLGGSAQFF.

CDR3 DNA sequence: TGTGCCAGCAGCGCACGGGGGACTAGCGTACACGAGCAGTACTTC. Amino acid sequence: CASSARGTSVHEQYF. This chain connects TRBV9 to TRBJ2-7, with TRBD2 matching over 10 bases. The J segment lost 5 bases and the V segment lost 3 bases, leaving 8 bases of the junction unmatched. Per the germline V gene, CDR1 is SGDLS and CDR2 is YYNGEE. The CDR3 spans 15 residues.